Below, 16 T cell receptor beta chains from the same sample are listed, as sequenced in a study of cytomegalovirus exposure and HLA in healthy donors. This PCR relied on a set of 60 Vbeta primers and 13 Jbeta primers. Sequencing was performed with immunoSEQ multiplex PCR; in TCRdb, only in-frame clones are kept and a portion is missing. Among more than 80,000 clones listed, about four fifths were seen once. The sequencing input was PBMCs. The receptor set was obtained from a woman in her 70s in good health and CMV-seropositive.

The chain employs TRBV15 and TRBJ2-7; the match to TRBD1 covers 9 bases. This CDR3 has 16 residues. J was trimmed by 7 bases and V by 4 bases; bases with no gene match: 14. Germline-derived CDR1 and CDR2 are LNHNV and YYDKDF (reference sequence). Here the CDR3 reads CATSTRRGTGKSEQYF. CDR3 bases: TGTGCCACCAGCACCAGAAGGGGGACAGGGAAGAGTGAGCAGTACTTC.

V gene TRBV21-1 combines with J gene TRBJ1-1; no DNA check was done on the table's D call, TRBD1. TRBV21-1 is a listed pseudogene. This CDR3 contains 11 residues. The CDR3 spells CASSWTAEAFF. CDR3 coding DNA: TGTGCCAGCAGCTGGACAGCTGAAGCTTTCTTT.

The CDR3: CASSAGGLAGGSSYNEQFF. CDR3 bases: TGCGCCAGCAGTGCCGGGGGACTAGCGGGAGGAAGCTCCTACAATGAGCAGTTCTTC. This chain connects TRBV10-1 to TRBJ2-1; 15 nucleotides agree with TRBD2. The CDR3 has 19 residues. Unmatched junction bases numbered 7, after V lost 4 bases and J lost 0 bases. In germline, CDR1 is WNHNN, CDR2 SYGVQD (reference sequence).

The V and J genes are TRBV7-2 and TRBJ2-7; 8 bases agree with TRBD1. Looked up from germline, CDR1 is SGHTA and CDR2 is FQGNSA. Trimming took 4 bases from V and 2 from J; bases not matched to a gene: 16. The CDR3 spans 18 residues. The CDR3, as DNA: TGTGCCAGCAGCTCGTCGGGACAGGTCCAGTGGGGAACCTACGAGCAGTACTTC. Translating it yields CASSSSGQVQWGTYEQYF.

Note on this clone: Additional DNA sequences in this sample encode the identical CDR3. The rearrangement joins TRBV5-1 to TRBJ1-5; D is possibly TRBD1 (6 bases). Trimming removed 0 bases from V and 2 bases from J, with 9 bases in between. Germline CDR1 is SGHRS and CDR2 is YFSETQ. The CDR3 has 15 residues. Here the CDR3 reads CASSLGPGGNQPQHF. The CDR3 nucleotides are TGCGCCAGCAGCTTGGGGCCAGGGGGCAATCAGCCCCAGCATTTT.

This clone has just a few counts. The gene calls are TRBV28 and TRBJ1-4; TRBD1 matches at 7 bases. CDR3 length equals 14 residues. Germline-derived CDR1 and CDR2 are MDHEN and SYDVKM. V lost 5 bases to trimming and J lost 8 bases; unmatched junction nucleotides: 8. The CDR3 region has the DNA TGTGCCAGCAGTCCTACAGGGGTCCGGGAAAAACTGTTTTTT. Translating gives CASSPTGVREKLFF.

This clone was counted a single time. This chain joins TRBV19 and TRBJ1-5; D is possibly TRBD1 (6 bases). Trimming took 6 bases from V and 7 from J, leaving 16 bases between them. Germline-derived CDR1 and CDR2 are LNHDA and SQIVND (reference sequence). The CDR3 loop spans 14 amino acids. The CDR3 spells CASRKQGQGQPQHF. The CDR3 DNA reads TGTGCCAGTAGAAAGCAGGGGCAAGGGCAGCCCCAGCATTTT.

The chain employs TRBV11-2 and TRBJ2-6; no definite D call. This CDR3 is built from 16 residues. V lost 7 bases and J 4 bases, leaving 17 bases between the germline ends. CDR1 and CDR2 (germline): SGHAT, FQNNGV. CDR3 DNA: TGTGCCAGCACCCACGCGAGTGGAGCGGGGGCCAACGTCCTGACTTTC. As protein: CASTHASGAGANVLTF.

The V gene is TRBV15, the J gene TRBJ2-7; D call uncertain. There are 16 residues in the CDR3. Germline V CDR1 and CDR2: LNHNV, YYDKDF (reference sequence). Trimming pared 1 base from V and 0 bases from J, leaving 13 bases between. The CDR3 sequence is CATSRVIWSSSYEQYF. CDR3 bases: TGTGCCACCAGCAGAGTAATTTGGTCGAGCTCCTACGAGCAGTACTTC. Full variable domain (missing parts from reference TRBV15 and TRBJ2-7): DAMVIQNPRYQVTQFGKPVTLSCSQTLNHNVMYWYQQKSSQAPKLLFHYYDKDFNNEADTPDNFQSRRPNTSFCFLDIRSPGLGDTAMYLCATSRVIWSSSYEQYFGPGTRLTVT.

This rearrangement joins TRBV13 to TRBJ2-7, with TRBD2 identical over 8 bases. Germline V gene lookup returns CDR1 PRHDT and CDR2 FYEKMQ (reference sequence). This CDR3 region has 15 residues. Trimming cost V 5 bases and J 5 bases; bases outside gene matches: 11. CDR3 nucleotide sequence: TGTGCCAGCAGCCAAGTTAGCGGGGACGCCGACGAGCAGTACTTC. This sequence encodes CASSQVSGDADEQYF.

The CDR3 here is CASSEEGQGLTGELFF. Written as DNA, the CDR3 is TGCGCCAGCAGCGAAGAGGGACAGGGTCTCACCGGGGAGCTGTTTTTT. The V gene is TRBV5-1, the J gene TRBJ2-2; 9 nucleotides match TRBD1. Germline-derived CDR1 and CDR2 are SGHRS and YFSETQ. V gave up 4 bases and J gave up 4 bases; unmatched junction bases: 8. CDR3 length: 16 amino acids.

The sample holds a few counts of this clone. V and J are TRBV27 and TRBJ1-5; D perhaps matches TRBD1 (6 bases). The V gene's germline CDR1 is MNHEY and CDR2 SMNVEV (reference sequence). This CDR3 is 14 amino acids long. The V gene lost 3 bases and the J gene lost 9 bases, with 15 bases spanning the gap. CDR3 residues: CASSFGGGSWPQHF. CDR3 nucleotide sequence: TGTGCCAGCAGTTTTGGGGGGGGCTCTTGGCCCCAGCATTTT.

The chain recombines TRBV29-1 with TRBJ2-5; 13 nucleotides agree with TRBD2. Germline lookup yields CDR1 SQVTM and CDR2 ANQGSEA. J gave up 0 bases and V 4 bases, and 17 bases lay outside the gene matches. The CDR3 runs 20 residues. The CDR3 DNA follows: TGCAGCGTTGCTTTGAACAGGGGGCAACTAGCGGGAGGGTACCAAGAGACCCAGTACTTC. It specifies CSVALNRGQLAGGYQETQYF.

The chain links TRBV27 to TRBJ2-3, with a weak D call TRBD2 (6 bases). This CDR3 comprises 12 residues. V was pared by 5 bases and J by 4 bases, with 7 bases between. Per the germline V gene, CDR1 is MNHEY and CDR2 is SMNVEV (reference sequence). CDR3: CASSGGSDTQYF. CDR3 in DNA: TGTGCCAGCAGTGGGGGGTCAGATACGCAGTATTTT.

The chain has TRBV5-1 and TRBJ2-5; 8 bases match TRBD1. Germline V gene data show CDR1 as SGHRS and CDR2 as YFSETQ. J was trimmed by 6 bases and V by 3 bases; bases with no gene match: 7. The CDR3 is 14 residues long. DNA of the CDR3: TGCGCCAGCAGCTCCGGACAGGGTGGGAAGACCCAGTACTTC. Its translation: CASSSGQGGKTQYF. Full variable domain (missing parts from reference TRBV5-1 and TRBJ2-5): KAGVTQTPRYLIKTRGQQVTLSCSPISGHRSVSWYQQTPGQGLQFLFEYFSETQRNKGNFPGRFSGRQFSNSRSEMNVSTLELGDSALYLCASSSGQGGKTQYFGPGTRLLVL.

The chain is built from TRBV7-9 and TRBJ2-2; D is perhaps TRBD1 (5 bases). V lost 1 base to trimming and J lost 6 bases, with 9 bases between them. The CDR3 is 14 residues long. In germline, CDR1 is SEHNR, CDR2 FQNEAQ (reference sequence). CDR3 DNA sequence: TGTGCCAGCAGCTTAGACTGGGGCCCCGGGGAGCTGTTTTTT. This encodes CASSLDWGPGELFF.